These 2 T cell receptor beta chains came from one sample sequenced in a study of blood T cell repertoires in COVID-19. Clones were read by immunoSEQ multiplex PCR, and TCRdb kept only the in-frame ones, dropping some. Here the sample spans some 400,000 clones, roughly four fifths being singletons. Material: peripheral blood. These receptors originate from a human donor with acute or convalescent COVID-19. The donor label of this sample is uncertain.

The chain employs TRBV6-6 and TRBJ1-2, with 9 nucleotides matching TRBD1. Losses at the gene ends were 4 bases for V and 5 bases for J; bases not matched to a gene: 8. The CDR3 runs to 15 residues. The germline V gene has CDR1 MNHNY and CDR2 SVGAGI (reference sequence). The CDR3 DNA reads as TGTGCCAGCAGTTTAACGGGACAGGGAGGATATGGCTACACCTTC. It yields the protein CASSLTGQGGYGYTF.

This chain joins TRBV1 and TRBJ2-4; the table names TRBD1, a call not compared with the DNA. TRBV1 is described as a pseudogene. This CDR3 is built from 12 residues. DNA for the CDR3: TGCACCAGAGGGGTGCCCAAAAACATTCAGTACTTC. This codes for CTRGVPKNIQYF.